A selection of T cell receptor beta chains follows, all from one sample in a study of blood T cells in healthy people across ages. Each CDR3 protein gets one entry after TCRdb re-called the 5' RACE reads with MiXCR. The sample holds 800,000 to 950,000 distinct CDR3 sequences; about 48% are singletons and the top ten take 10% to 15%. Material for sequencing was blood. The source is a man aged 25 to 45 in good health. The CDR3 runs from the conserved cysteine through the conserved F or W. Each record gives: clone size, V gene, CDR3 length, J gene, D gene, CDR3 DNA, CDR3 protein. D genes are given only for firm matches. Not every row has a clone size; where given, it reads once, few, many or a size class.

.	TRBV4-1	13	TRBJ2-5	.	TGCGCCAGCAGCCAAGTTCAGGGTTCACAGCAGTACTTC	CASSQVQGSQQYF
few	TRBV18	13	TRBJ2-5	.	TGTGCCAGCTCACCCATGACCTATGGGGAGCAGTACTTC	CASSPMTYGEQYF
once	TRBV7-9	13	TRBJ2-1	.	TGTGCCAGCAGTATAGGAGTCGTCAATGAGCAGTTCTTC	CASSIGVVNEQFF
.	TRBV7-2	15	TRBJ2-3	.	TGTGCCAGCAGCTTACGCGTGGGGACCACAGATACGCAGTATTTT	CASSLRVGTTDTQYF
.	TRBV30	13	TRBJ1-2	.	TGTGCCTGGAGAATGGCCCTTCCCAATGGCTACACCTTC	CAWRMALPNGYTF
.	TRBV2	13	TRBJ1-2	.	TGTGCCAGCAGTCCCGGCCCCTCCCGGGTCTACACCTTC	CASSPGPSRVYTF
.	TRBV6-6	14	TRBJ2-7	TRBD2	TGTGCCAGTCAAATAGCGGGAGGGCCTTACGAGCAGTACTTC	CASQIAGGPYEQYF
medium-sized	TRBV20-1	14	TRBJ2-3	TRBD2	TGCAGTGCTAGAGAGCGGGGGGGCGTGGATACGCAGTATTTT	CSARERGGVDTQYF
.	TRBV20-1	13	TRBJ1-4	.	TGCAGTGCTAGTCAGGGGAGAAATGAAAAACTGTTTTTT	CSASQGRNEKLFF
few	TRBV7-2	13	TRBJ1-1	.	TGTGCCAGCAGCTTAGGGGGACACACTGAAGCTTTCTTT	CASSLGGHTEAFF
.	TRBV14	15	TRBJ2-2	TRBD1	TGTGCCAGCAGCCCCTACAGGGGGGACACCGGGGAGCTGTTTTTT	CASSPYRGDTGELFF
.	TRBV29-1	15	TRBJ1-2	TRBD1	TGCAGCGTTTCCCGCCAAGGGACAGTCAACTATGGCTACACCTTC	CSVSRQGTVNYGYTF
few	TRBV6-5	14	TRBJ1-2	TRBD1	TGTGCCAGCAGACTCCCAGGGGGAAACTATGGCTACACCTTC	CASRLPGGNYGYTF
.	TRBV5-1	16	TRBJ2-1	.	TGCGCCAGCAGCTTGGGACAGTTTGGCCTCTACAATGAGCAGTTCTTC	CASSLGQFGLYNEQFF
.	TRBV15	15	TRBJ2-5	TRBD2	TGTGCCACCAGCAGAACCCCGGGAGGACAAGAGACCCAGTACTTC	CATSRTPGGQETQYF
.	TRBV29-1	15	TRBJ1-2	.	TGCAGCGTTGAAGACCACCCGGGAGCAGACTATGGCTACACCTTC	CSVEDHPGADYGYTF
few	TRBV6-2/TRBV6-3	13	TRBJ2-7	.	TGTGCCAGCAGCCAGTCACAGACCTACGAGCAGTACTTC	CASSQSQTYEQYF
.	TRBV5-1	16	TRBJ2-7	.	TGCGCCAGCAGCTTGAGTTTGTCGACAACCCCCTACGAGCAGTACTTC	CASSLSLSTTPYEQYF
.	TRBV7-3	15	TRBJ2-2	.	TGTGCCAGCAGCTTAATAGTGGAAGGGGCCGGGGAGCTGTTTTTT	CASSLIVEGAGELFF
.	TRBV15	14	TRBJ2-5	.	TGTGCCACCAGCAGAGTAGGGGGAGCAGAGACCCAGTACTTC	CATSRVGGAETQYF
.	TRBV7-6	16	TRBJ2-1	.	TGTGCCAGCAGCTTAGCCAGCCTTAGCTCCTACAATGAGCAGTTCTTC	CASSLASLSSYNEQFF
.	TRBV5-6	13	TRBJ1-1	TRBD1	TGTGCCAGCAGCTTGGACAGGGGGCATGAAGCTTTCTTT	CASSLDRGHEAFF
.	TRBV28	15	TRBJ1-2	.	TGTGCCAGCATGGGTCGAGTCGGGGGGATCTATGGCTACACCTTC	CASMGRVGGIYGYTF
.	TRBV2	12	TRBJ2-7	TRBD1	TGTGCCATAACCGGGACAGGGAACGAGCAGTACTTC	CAITGTGNEQYF
.	TRBV7-9	15	TRBJ2-5	.	TGTGCCAGCAGCTTACGGAGGGCGCTCCAAGAGACCCAGTACTTC	CASSLRRALQETQYF
few	TRBV7-2	14	TRBJ2-5	.	TGTGCCAGCAGACTCTATCGAGGGGCGTGGGAGCAGTACTTC	CASRLYRGAWEQYF
.	TRBV11-1	15	TRBJ2-5	.	TGTGCCAGCAGTTGGGACCATTCGCCGAGAGAGACCCAGTACTTC	CASSWDHSPRETQYF
.	TRBV27	14	TRBJ1-4	.	TGTGCCAGCGGTTTATCGTACAATAATGAAAAACTGTTTTTT	CASGLSYNNEKLFF
.	TRBV6-5	15	TRBJ2-3	TRBD2	TGTGCCAGCAGCCTGCGGGAGACTAGGTCGGATACGCAGTATTTT	CASSLRETRSDTQYF
.	TRBV6-5	13	TRBJ2-7	TRBD1	TGTGCCAGCAGAGCCTCAGGGGGAAACGAGCAGTACTTC	CASRASGGNEQYF
.	TRBV27	15	TRBJ2-7	.	TGTGCCAGCAGTTTATCATGGTCTTCCTCCTACGAGCAGTACTTC	CASSLSWSSSYEQYF
.	TRBV12-3/TRBV12-4	14	TRBJ1-5	TRBD1	TGTGCCAGCAGAGTGACAGGGGGCTGGCAGCCCCAGCATTTT	CASRVTGGWQPQHF
.	TRBV20-1	14	TRBJ2-1	.	TGCAGTGCAGAGACTATAAGCTCCTACAATGAGCAGTTCTTC	CSAETISSYNEQFF
.	TRBV7-7	15	TRBJ2-3	TRBD1	TGTGCTAGCAGCGCCGGGCAGGGGGAAACAGATACGCAGTATTTT	CASSAGQGETDTQYF
.	TRBV5-5	17	TRBJ2-6	TRBD1	TGTGCCAGCAGCTCCGGGACAGGGGTGGCTGGGGCCAACGTCCTGACTTTC	CASSSGTGVAGANVLTF
many	TRBV12-3/TRBV12-4	12	TRBJ2-3	.	TGTGCCAGCAGATTATGGAAAGATACGCAGTATTTT	CASRLWKDTQYF
few	TRBV27	18	TRBJ2-7	.	TGTGCCAGCAGCTCCTCGGAAGGGGTGATAGGTCACGTCCACGAGCAGTACTTC	CASSSSEGVIGHVHEQYF
.	TRBV7-9	14	TRBJ2-1	TRBD2	TGTGCCAGCAGTCCTGGAGGGAGGGACAATGAGCAGTTCTTC	CASSPGGRDNEQFF
few	TRBV25-1	15	TRBJ2-1	TRBD1	TGTGCCAGCAGACCCAGGACAGGGTTCTACAATGAGCAGTTCTTC	CASRPRTGFYNEQFF
.	TRBV4-2	15	TRBJ1-2	.	TGTGCCAGCAGCCAAGCGATTGGCAGTCACTATGGCTACACCTTC	CASSQAIGSHYGYTF